Below, 21 T cell receptor beta chains from the same sample are listed, as sequenced in a study of response to subunit inactivated influenza vaccine. TCRdb re-called the RT-PCR reads through MiXCR, storing one row per CDR3 protein. The sample contains roughly 290,000 distinct CDR3 sequences, 21% of which appear only once. Sequences were derived from PBMCs from blood, sampled approximately 22 months after vaccination. These receptors were obtained from a man in his fifties or sixties who received an inactivated influenza vaccine.

The rearrangement uses TRBV12-3 or TRBV12-4 and TRBJ2-7, with D hard to call. Deletions cut 0 bases from V and 3 bases from J, with 9 bases between. The CDR3 runs to 14 residues. CDR3 sequence reads: CASSLAGKGYEQYF. In DNA, the CDR3 is TGTGCCAGCAGTTTAGCAGGCAAAGGCTACGAGCAGTACTTC.

Only a few counts were recorded for this clonotype. The chain links TRBV25-1 to TRBJ1-2, with D perhaps matching TRBD1 (5 bases). The germline V gene encodes CDR1 MGHDK and CDR2 SYGVNS. This CDR3 has 13 residues. Trimming took 4 bases from V and 6 from J, leaving 12 bases between them. The CDR3: CASSVTRGHGYTF. The CDR3 nucleotides are TGTGCCAGCAGTGTCACACGGGGCCATGGCTACACCTTC.

This chain joins TRBV6-1 and TRBJ2-1, with TRBD1 matching 7 bases. The CDR3 length is 15 residues. Looked up from germline, CDR1 is MNHNS and CDR2 is SASEGT. V lost 5 bases, J lost 7 bases, and 11 bases stayed unmatched. The CDR3 sequence is CASSTRQGLSNEQFF. Written as DNA, the CDR3 is TGTGCCAGCAGTACAAGACAGGGTCTGTCAAATGAGCAGTTCTTC.

The chain recombines TRBV12-3 or TRBV12-4 with TRBJ2-5, with D tentatively TRBD2 (7 bases). The CDR3 runs to 14 residues. V was pared by 5 bases and J by 5 bases, with 15 bases between. CDR3 amino acids: CASSRAGAMETQYF. The CDR3 nucleotides are TGTGCCAGCAGTAGGGCGGGGGCTATGGAGACCCAGTACTTC.

This clonotype was detected only a few times. V gene TRBV11-1 combines with J gene TRBJ2-3; 7 nucleotides line up with TRBD1. Per germline, CDR1 SGHAT and CDR2 FQDESV (reference sequence). The CDR3 covers 18 residues. V lost 4 bases and J lost 5; bases outside the gene matches: 18. Here the CDR3 reads CASSSPRGGARYLDTQYF. Written as DNA, the CDR3 is TGTGCCAGCAGCTCCCCCAGAGGGGGCGCTCGATATTTAGATACGCAGTATTTT.

The rearrangement joins TRBV5-1 to TRBJ1-1, with 8 positions matching TRBD1. This CDR3 is built from 15 residues. V shed 4 bases and J 1 base; nucleotides not matched to a gene: 6. Germline values: CDR1 SGHRS, CDR2 YFSETQ. The CDR3 DNA follows: TGCGCCAGCAGCCCTAACGGACAGGGGAACACTGAAGCTTTCTTT. Its protein product is CASSPNGQGNTEAFF.

Only a few counts were recorded for this clonotype. The chain employs TRBV27 and TRBJ2-1, with TRBD1 matching over 7 bases. There are 16 residues in the CDR3. The germline gives CDR1 MNHEY, CDR2 SMNVEV (reference sequence). Germline trimming cut 3 bases from V and 8 bases from J; bases unmatched to any gene: 13. The CDR3, as DNA: TGTGCCAGCAGTTTGGTCCGCGTCGACAGGGCAGATGAGCAGTTCTTC. Its protein product is CASSLVRVDRADEQFF.

The rearrangement links TRBV28 to TRBJ2-5, with D unclear. CDR3 length: 14 amino acids. From germline, CDR1 is MDHEN and CDR2 SYDVKM. V was clipped by 1 base and J by 2 bases, with 8 bases between them. The CDR3: CASSLLTVQETQYF. As DNA, the CDR3 is TGTGCCAGCAGTTTATTGACGGTACAAGAGACCCAGTACTTC.

The chain joins TRBV21-1 to TRBJ2-1; TRBD2 is the table's D call and was not checked against the DNA. TRBV21-1 is deemed a pseudogene. The CDR3 sequence is 14 residues long. This chain's CDR3 is CASPGLAPYNEQFF. CDR3 DNA sequence: TGTGCCAGCCCGGGACTAGCTCCCTACAATGAGCAGTTCTTC.

The V call is TRBV24-1, the J call TRBJ1-1; 7 nucleotides agree with TRBD1. Germline V lookup: CDR1 KGHDR, CDR2 SFDVKD. Germline trimming cut 9 bases from V and 6 bases from J; bases unmatched to any gene: 9. This CDR3 region has 13 residues. This chain's CDR3 is CATQDYRGAEAFF. CDR3 bases: TGTGCCACCCAAGATTACAGGGGAGCTGAAGCTTTCTTT.

This clonotype was counted only a few times. V usage is TRBV12-3 or TRBV12-4 and J usage is TRBJ1-2; 8 bases are shared with TRBD1. After removal of 5 bases from V and 8 bases from J, the junction contained 10 bases not matched to a gene. CDR3 length: 14 amino acids. The CDR3 DNA follows: TGTGCCAGCAGTGTCCGGACAGGGACTTGGGGCTACACCTTC. It codes for CASSVRTGTWGYTF.

This clonotype appeared a few times. The gene calls are TRBV4-1 and TRBJ1-1, with a possible D match to TRBD1 (5 bases). Trimming took 9 bases from V and 4 from J, leaving 24 bases between them. This CDR3 region has 16 residues. Germline CDR1 is MGHRA and CDR2 is YSYEKL. The DNA of the CDR3 is TGCGCCAGTAGGGGAGAGATCACAGGTCGGTCCACTGAAGCTTTCTTT. As protein: CASRGEITGRSTEAFF.

This clonotype was seen many times. This CDR3 is CASRDRVYNQPQHF. The CDR3 DNA sequence: TGTGCCAGTAGGGACAGGGTTTACAATCAGCCCCAGCATTTT. This chain joins TRBV19 and TRBJ1-5; 8 bases line up with TRBD1. The CDR3 is made up of 14 amino acids. Germline V gene lookup returns CDR1 LNHDA and CDR2 SQIVND (reference sequence). The ends lost 6 bases at V and 3 bases at J; junction bases unmatched: 4.

Many counts were recorded for this clonotype. This chain connects TRBV5-1 to TRBJ1-4; D is undetermined. This CDR3 is built from 14 residues. Trimming stripped 5 bases from V and 7 bases from J, with 15 bases between. Germline assignment: CDR1 SGHRS and CDR2 YFSETQ. The CDR3 nucleotides are TGCGCCAGCAGTCGTGACATGGGAAGTGAAAAACTGTTTTTT. This translates into CASSRDMGSEKLFF.

The rearrangement uses TRBV12-3 or TRBV12-4 and TRBJ2-2; no clear D. V was clipped by 3 bases and J by 0 bases, with 11 bases between them. CDR3 length: 16 amino acids. CDR3 DNA: TGTGCCAGCAGTTTCGGCCTAACAGCGAACACCGGGGAGCTGTTTTTT. Protein product: CASSFGLTANTGELFF.

The CDR3 spells CASSTPWESEQYF. CDR3 DNA: TGCGCCAGCAGCACCCCATGGGAGTCCGAGCAGTACTTC. The V and J genes are TRBV5-1 and TRBJ2-7; the D gene is possibly TRBD2 (5 bases). The CDR3 loop spans 13 amino acids. The germline gives CDR1 SGHRS, CDR2 YFSETQ. Deletions cut 4 bases from V and 6 bases from J, with 14 bases between.

This clonotype was counted at least ten times. J is TRBJ2-1 and V is TRBV5-1; D remains unclear. This CDR3 spans 15 amino acids. Trimming removed 0 bases from V and 0 bases from J, with 7 bases in between. Germline CDR1 is SGHRS and CDR2 is YFSETQ. Here the CDR3 reads CASSLALSSYNEQFF. CDR3 nucleotides: TGCGCCAGCAGCTTGGCTCTTAGCTCCTACAATGAGCAGTTCTTC.

The J gene is TRBJ2-1, the V gene TRBV29-1, with 12 bases fitting TRBD2. This CDR3 contains 13 residues. CDR1 SQVTM and CDR2 ANQGSEA come from the germline V gene. As DNA, the CDR3 is TGCAGTCTAGCGGGAGGGGTATACAATGAGCAGTTCTTC. It yields the protein CSLAGGVYNEQFF.

Only a few counts were recorded for this clonotype. The J gene is TRBJ1-1, the V gene TRBV29-1, with a tentative D call TRBD1 (5 bases). Trimming cost V 7 bases and J 5 bases, with 14 bases left between them. Germline lookup yields CDR1 SQVTM and CDR2 ANQGSEA. This CDR3 spans 12 amino acids. The CDR3 bases are TGCAGCGCATCGGGGGGATGGACTGAAGCTTTCTTT. Protein product: CSASGGWTEAFF.

The chain carries TRBV20-1 and TRBJ1-5, with D possibly matching TRBD1 (6 bases). Trimming cost V 1 base and J 2 bases, with 18 bases left between them. The germline CDR1 and CDR2 sequences are DFQATT and SNEGSKA (reference sequence). The CDR3 totals 17 residues. The CDR3 DNA sequence: TGCAGTGCTAGAGTTGGGATCAGGGGCTGGGGCAATCAGCCCCAGCATTTT. It is translated as CSARVGIRGWGNQPQHF.

This clonotype was detected a few times. The J gene is TRBJ2-1, the V gene TRBV7-2, with D perhaps matching TRBD1 or TRBD2 (5 bases each). Trimming shortened V by 1 base and J by 9 bases, and 13 bases separated the two germline ends. This CDR3 contains 14 residues. Germline lookup yields CDR1 SGHTA and CDR2 FQGNSA. The CDR3 coding sequence is TGTGCCAGCAGCTTAGATTGGGCGAGGGGTGAGCAGTTCTTC. Translation: CASSLDWARGEQFF.